These 19 T cell receptor beta chains were all obtained from the same sample, sequenced in a study of T cell changes during pregnancy in multiple sclerosis. Sequenced by immunoSEQ multiplex PCR; TCRdb stores in-frame clones only, minus some. The repertoire consists of around 95,000 clones, with around 90% occurring once and the leading ten covering about 2%. The sequenced sample was peripheral blood, obtained after pregnancy. These receptors all come from a female donor in good health, enrolled as a control in a pregnancy study.

The gene calls are TRBV5-1 and TRBJ2-1, with 12 bases identical to TRBD2. The CDR3 extends over 15 amino acids. V was pared by 3 bases and J by 6 bases, with 4 bases of the junction left unmatched. Per the germline V gene, CDR1 is SGHRS and CDR2 is YFSETQ. Here the CDR3 reads CASSYLAGGPNEQFF. CDR3 DNA: TGCGCCAGCAGCTACCTAGCGGGAGGGCCCAATGAGCAGTTCTTC.

This chain connects TRBV2 to TRBJ1-1; 7 bases are shared with TRBD1. The CDR3 loop spans 14 amino acids. The ends lost 6 bases at V and 4 bases at J; junction bases unmatched: 8. CDR1 and CDR2 from the germline V gene are SNHLY and FYNNEI. The CDR3: CASRGEQGSTEAFF. CDR3 in DNA: TGTGCCAGCAGGGGGGAACAGGGGAGCACTGAAGCTTTCTTT.

The chain is built from TRBV5-6 and TRBJ2-2; D gene uncertain. In germline, CDR1 is SGHDT, CDR2 YYEEEE. V was trimmed by 4 bases and J by 4 bases, leaving 20 bases between them. This CDR3 spans 17 amino acids. The CDR3 DNA follows: TGTGCCAGCAGCCGAGCCCCTAGGTCGACGTCCACCGGGGAGCTGTTTTTT. It is translated as CASSRAPRSTSTGELFF.

The chain uses TRBV1 and TRBJ2-3; TRBD2 reflects the table's D call only, with no check against the DNA. TRBV1 is termed a pseudogene. There are 17 residues in the CDR3. CDR3 sequence reads: CTSSQDLPSGIADTQYF. For the CDR3, the DNA is TGCACCAGCAGCCAAGATCTTCCTAGCGGGATCGCAGATACGCAGTATTTT.

V is TRBV7-7 and J is TRBJ2-5; TRBD1 matches at 10 bases. The CDR3 length is 14 residues. Germline V gives CDR1 SSHAT, CDR2 FNYEAQ (reference sequence). CDR3 region: CAIRSAGTGATQYF. CDR3 nucleotide sequence: TGTGCTATCCGTTCCGCCGGGACAGGGGCCACCCAGTACTTC.

This clone was seen a handful of times. The rearrangement uses TRBV5-1 and TRBJ2-1; tentatively, D is TRBD1 (6 bases). V was shortened by 4 bases and J by 4 bases, with 12 bases between the two germline ends. The CDR3 length is 14 residues. Germline CDR1 SGHRS, CDR2 YFSETQ. In nucleotides, the CDR3 is TGCGCCAGCAGCCACATCGGACAGTACAATGAGCAGTTCTTC. This gives the protein CASSHIGQYNEQFF.

This chain's CDR3 is CTSSQDIANRRGDTQYF. For the CDR3, the DNA is TGCACCAGCAGCCAAGATATAGCTAACCGGAGGGGAGATACGCAGTATTTT. V is TRBV1 and J is TRBJ2-3; the listed D gene, TRBD2, was not tested against the DNA. TRBV1 is deemed a pseudogene. This CDR3 is 17 amino acids long.

V and J are TRBV4-1 and TRBJ2-7, with 9 bases aligning to TRBD2. Germline values: CDR1 MGHRA, CDR2 YSYEKL. The CDR3 sequence is 14 residues long. V shed 1 base and J 4 bases; nucleotides not matched to a gene: 2. The CDR3 loop reads CASSQVAGEYEQYF. CDR3 DNA sequence: TGCGCCAGCAGCCAAGTAGCGGGGGAGTACGAGCAGTACTTC.

The genes are TRBV7-9 and TRBJ2-1; D uncertain. The CDR3 is made up of 13 amino acids. Trimming shortened V by 5 bases and J by 1 base, and 6 bases separated the two germline ends. The germline V gene encodes CDR1 SEHNR and CDR2 FQNEAQ (reference sequence). In nucleotides, the CDR3 is TGTGCCAGCAGCCCCAGGTCCTACAATGAGCAGTTCTTC. Amino acids: CASSPRSYNEQFF. The full variable domain, rest sourced from reference TRBV7-9 and TRBJ2-1, is DTGVSQNPRHKITKRGQNVTFRCDPISEHNRLYWYRQTLGQGPEFLTYFQNEAQLEKSRLLSDRFSAERPKGSFSTLEIQRTEQGDSAMYLCASSPRSYNEQFFGPGTRLTVL.

V and J are TRBV28 and TRBJ2-7; 7 bases align to TRBD2. Germline values: CDR1 MDHEN, CDR2 SYDVKM. The CDR3 covers 16 residues. Germline trimming cut 4 bases from V and 7 bases from J; bases unmatched to any gene: 16. CDR3 protein: CASSSLEGRGWGEQYF. DNA for the CDR3: TGTGCCAGCAGTTCCCTAGAGGGGAGGGGCTGGGGAGAGCAGTACTTC.

The chain joins TRBV11-3 to TRBJ2-2, with a tentative D call TRBD2 (5 bases). Germline CDR1 is SGHNT and CDR2 is YENEEA. This CDR3 spans 13 amino acids. V gave up 5 bases and J gave up 6 bases, with 10 bases separating them. This chain's CDR3 is CASSLRDPGELFF. The CDR3 nucleotides are TGTGCCAGCAGCCTCCGGGATCCCGGGGAGCTGTTTTTT.

This clone was counted a single time. The rearrangement joins TRBV5-1 to TRBJ1-5, with TRBD1 as a possible D gene (6 bases). The CDR3 loop spans 13 amino acids. The V end lost 4 bases, the J end lost 9 bases, and 14 bases lay between the germline ends. Germline CDR1 SGHRS, CDR2 YFSETQ. This CDR3 reads CASSLSGDRPQHF. The CDR3 coding sequence is TGCGCCAGCAGCCTATCAGGGGACCGGCCCCAGCATTTT. The entire variable domain, with the rest obtained from reference TRBV5-1 and TRBJ1-5, is as follows: KAGVTQTPRYLIKTRGQQVTLSCSPISGHRSVSWYQQTPGQGLQFLFEYFSETQRNKGNFPGRFSGRQFSNSRSEMNVSTLELGDSALYLCASSLSGDRPQHFGDGTRLSIL.

This clone was detected once. V and J are TRBV19 and TRBJ1-1; a possible D gene is TRBD1 (6 bases). V was pared by 7 bases and J by 4 bases, with 16 bases between. From germline, CDR1 is LNHDA and CDR2 SQIVND (reference sequence). The CDR3 has 14 amino acids. The CDR3 DNA reads TGTGCCAGTATTCACGGCAGGGGCGGCACTGAAGCTTTCTTT. Amino acids: CASIHGRGGTEAFF.

J is TRBJ2-3 and V is TRBV7-2; 8 bases fit TRBD1. With V trimmed by 5 bases and J by 5 bases, 9 bases remained unmatched. The CDR3 sequence is 15 residues long. CDR1 is SGHTA and CDR2 is FQGNSA in the germline V gene. Here the CDR3 reads CASSLWGRGQDTQYF. In DNA, the CDR3 is TGTGCCAGCAGCCTATGGGGCAGGGGGCAAGATACGCAGTATTTT. Variable domain in full (rest from reference TRBV7-2 and TRBJ2-3): GAGVSQSPSNKVTEKGKDVELRCDPISGHTALYWYRQSLGQGLEFLIYFQGNSAPDKSGLPSDRFSAERTGGSVSTLTIQRTQQEDSAVYLCASSLWGRGQDTQYFGPGTRLTVL.

The chain has TRBV7-9 and TRBJ2-5, with 13 bases matching TRBD2. Germline CDR1 SEHNR, CDR2 FQNEAQ (reference sequence). The CDR3 runs to 16 residues. V dropped 5 bases and J dropped 4; count of bases not matched to a gene: 7. The CDR3 loop is CASSQTSGGGLETQYF. The CDR3 coding sequence is TGTGCCAGCAGCCAAACTAGCGGGGGGGGATTAGAGACCCAGTACTTC. The full variable domain, with the rest looked up from reference TRBV7-9 and TRBJ2-5, is DTGVSQNPRHKITKRGQNVTFRCDPISEHNRLYWYRQTLGQGPEFLTYFQNEAQLEKSRLLSDRFSAERPKGSFSTLEIQRTEQGDSAMYLCASSQTSGGGLETQYFGPGTRLLVL.

J is TRBJ2-1 and V is TRBV4-1; TRBD2 matches at 12 bases. In germline, CDR1 is MGHRA, CDR2 YSYEKL. The CDR3 runs 16 residues. V dropped 7 bases and J dropped 5; count of bases not matched to a gene: 9. The DNA for the CDR3 is TGCGCCAGCATGCCGGGACTAGCGGGCCTCAACAATGAGCAGTTCTTC. Protein: CASMPGLAGLNNEQFF.

The V call is TRBV27, the J call TRBJ1-5; D uncertain. Germline CDR1 is MNHEY and CDR2 is SMNVEV (reference sequence). V gave up 3 bases and J gave up 0 bases, with 9 bases separating them. This CDR3 has 15 amino acids. CDR3 sequence (DNA): TGTGCCAGCAGTTTTGGCTTTGGTAGCAATCAGCCCCAGCATTTT. Protein: CASSFGFGSNQPQHF.

The chain combines TRBV27 with TRBJ2-2; 8 positions agree with TRBD1. CDR1 is MNHEY, CDR2 SMNVEV, per germline (reference sequence). J was trimmed by 7 bases and V by 3 bases; bases with no gene match: 7. The CDR3 is 15 residues long. The CDR3 sequence: CASSFAGGSIGELFF. The CDR3 region has the DNA TGTGCCAGCAGTTTCGCAGGGGGCAGTATCGGGGAGCTGTTTTTT.

The chain joins TRBV27 to TRBJ2-7, with TRBD1 matching over 7 bases. Trimming cost V 10 bases and J 1 base; bases outside gene matches: 13. Germline loops: CDR1 MNHEY, CDR2 SMNVEV (reference sequence). This CDR3 has 15 residues. CDR3 protein: CAIYRDSHDSYEQYF. CDR3 nucleotides: TGTGCCATCTATCGGGACAGCCATGATTCCTACGAGCAGTACTTC.